This section outlines one T cell receptor beta chain sequence together with its context. This specimen belongs to a study of radiotherapy plus CTLA-4 blockade in lung cancer. TCRdb's table, derived via immunoSEQ multiplex PCR, lists solely in-frame clones and lacks some. The sample has some 35,000 clones, 85% seen once. V trimming: 5 bases; J trimming: 2 bases; junction bases outside the gene matches: 7. CDR3 length: 16 residues. From germline, CDR1 is SEHNR and CDR2 FQNEAQ (reference sequence). This TCR was recovered from a human donor with non-small cell lung cancer who had stable disease on radiotherapy plus ipilimumab. This chain joins TRBV7-9 and TRBJ2-2; TRBD1 matches 8 bases. Sequences were derived from peripheral blood, sampled from a patient treated with radiotherapy plus ipilimumab. CDR3 sequence (DNA): TGTGCCAGCAGCCCGACAGGGGAGGTTAACACCGGGGAGCTGTTTTTT. Encoded protein: CASSPTGEVNTGELFF. The complete variable domain, with remaining parts taken from reference TRBV7-9 and TRBJ2-2, reads DTGVSQNPRHKITKRGQNVTFRCDPISEHNRLYWYRQTLGQGPEFLTYFQNEAQLEKSRLLSDRFSAERPKGSFSTLEIQRTEQGDSAMYLCASSPTGEVNTGELFFGEGSRLTVL.